This TCR beta chain is drawn from a study of radiation and T cells in renal cell carcinoma. Across the whole study: Nephrectomy followed 15 Gy stereotactic body radiation by 4 weeks.

Time point given: blood 2 weeks post-SBRT. As to treatment: 15 Gy SBRT to primary tumor, nephrectomy 4 weeks later. Serial blood draws occurred at baseline and 2 and 4 weeks post-SBRT. This renal cell carcinoma was of the clear cell type. Sequencing used immunoSEQ multiplex PCR; TCRdb keeps in-frame clones, though not all of them. Here the sample spans about 58,000 clones, roughly 79% being singletons. Study observations and caveats: From baseline, blood top tumor clonotypes peaked at 2 weeks post-radiation.

This clone was detected only once. Its antigen is unknown. Sequences were derived from blood, sampled from a patient whose treatment included radiotherapy and nephrectomy. This TCR was recovered from a man aged 60 to 69 with renal cell carcinoma.

The CDR3 DNA reads TGTGCCAGCAGCGTCCCGGGACGGGACCTGTTGGCCTATGGCTACACCTTC. Its translation: CASSVPGRDLLAYGYTF. This rearrangement joins TRBV7-2 to TRBJ1-2; D is perhaps TRBD1 (5 bases). Looked up from germline, CDR1 is SGHTA and CDR2 is FQGNSA. CDR3 length: 17 amino acids. V lost 5 bases and J 4 bases, leaving 23 bases between the germline ends.